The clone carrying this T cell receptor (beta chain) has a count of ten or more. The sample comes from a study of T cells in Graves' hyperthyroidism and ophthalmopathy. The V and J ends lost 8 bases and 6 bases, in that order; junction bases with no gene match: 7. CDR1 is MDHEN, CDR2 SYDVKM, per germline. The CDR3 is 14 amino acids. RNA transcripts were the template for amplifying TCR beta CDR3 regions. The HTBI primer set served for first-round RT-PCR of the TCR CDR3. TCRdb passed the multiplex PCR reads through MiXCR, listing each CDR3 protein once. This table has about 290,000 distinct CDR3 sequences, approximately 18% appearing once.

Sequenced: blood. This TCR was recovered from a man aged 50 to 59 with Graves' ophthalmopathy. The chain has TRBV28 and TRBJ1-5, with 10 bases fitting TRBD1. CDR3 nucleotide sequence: TGTGCCAGCCGTGACAGGGGGCTCGGTCAGCCCCAGCATTTT. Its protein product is CASRDRGLGQPQHF.